This T cell receptor beta chain was recorded in a study of shared clonotypes between healthy human individuals (dated by TCRdb to between 2020 and 2021). In the study overall: The cohort comprised a couple of women and a few men aged 18 to 49 years. Per donor, three plates each were used for CD4 naive and CD4 memory, two for CD8 naive, and one for CD8 memory. Blood TCR repertoires of four to six healthy adults were deeply sequenced to estimate repertoire size and the extent of clonotype sharing between individuals. Different laboratories and diverse techniques were used to prepare libraries and sequence TCR repertoires, to increase sequencing depth and limit assay-specific biases. Between about 0.8 and 9 billion PBMCs per donor were obtained by leukapheresis. The full study reports these points: Larger estimated clonotype richness was generally found for naive subsets than for memory subsets. Across a few donors, roughly 5.1% of naive CD4, 3% to 4% of naive CD8, 2.3% of memory CD4, and 0.4% to 0.45% of memory CD8 clonotypes were shared. Because the study included only a small number of donors, the genetic and exposure-history diversity represented was limited. Even with the large sequencing depth, rarefaction of the sorted-subset datasets indicated that sequencing was incomplete. Compared with non-shared clonotypes, clonotypes shared by all four sorted-subset donors had higher generation probabilities. Pairwise subsampling indicated that sequencing depth was expected to affect the degree of clonotype sharing among donors. Sampling was restricted to blood, and TCR repertoires in tissue are likely to differ from TCR repertoires in blood.

The donors were healthy, HIV-negative adults with no recently reported acute infections or vaccinations. Every donor was a Caucasian adult living in Nashville, Tennessee, USA. Magnetic negative selection was used to enrich CD4+ T cells, after which naive cells were positively selected on CD45RA and the negative fraction became the memory subset. After blood collection by leukapheresis, PBMCs were isolated using Ficoll-Histopaque density gradient centrifugation and then cryopreserved in the vapor phase of liquid nitrogen. Analytical flow cytometry was used to check the purity and quantity of every magnetically sorted T cell population. Genomic DNA was isolated from every sorted fraction and measured by UV absorbance on a Nanodrop 2000c. TCR CDR3 regions were amplified from genomic DNA by multiplex PCR using the deep immunoSEQ assay. Genomic DNA extracted from each cell subset was distributed evenly over all wells of several immunoSEQ 96-well plates, and each plate served as one replicate. Each replicate PCR for sorted subsets received about 180 ng genomic DNA, equal to about 30,000 T cell genomes. Purified libraries were quantified with a Qubit 3.0 fluorometer, sized on a Bioanalyzer 2100, and re-quantified with the KAPA Library Quantification kit. Each immunoSEQ 96-well plate was sequenced on its own single-read 150-cycle Illumina NextSeq 550 flow cell. The authors' analysis ran thus. The immunoSEQ output contained only junctional sequences without quality scores, so filtering could not match that applied to full-length reads. To assign V/J genes and CDR3, sequences were annotated using PyIR, a Python wrapper for IgBLAST v1.9, with IMGT germline references. Any read was removed if the V/J assignment was weak (E-value above 1e-6), the CDR3 was missing, or the read contained stop codons, out-of-frame junctions, or ambiguous translated residues. V3J clonotypes were defined by identical inferred V gene, J gene, and CDR3 amino acid sequence. Percentage overlap between repertoires was computed as shared unique clonotypes divided by the size of the smaller repertoire. Repertoire richness was assessed with RTK rarefaction, the Chao1 estimator, and Recon v2.1 estimates of unobserved clonotypes. OLGA was used to compute generation probabilities for all TCRbeta clonotypes that the gDNA method yielded from a handful of donors. The clones in this table, taken by TCRdb from immuneACCESS, are in-frame only. Not every clone is retained; where verified, under half of the shortfall comes from an unresolved V gene, and the cause of the rest is unknown. V and J calls and clone size are copied from that table; D and trimming were computed from the DNA. This sample comprises 550,000 to 700,000 clones, about 80% of them detected only once. The ten largest clones capture around 1.7% of the sample.

Reading the germline V gene gives CDR1 MDHEN and CDR2 SYDVKM. Including cysteine and phenylalanine, the CDR3 has 15 amino acids. Of all the DNA, just the CDR3 is kept, 45 bases in frame from base 1. V and J are trimmed by 6 bases and 0 bases, and the gene matches miss 5 bases of the junction. Comments on this clone: What this receptor recognizes is not known. No clone much larger than this one lies a single base away; base qualities are absent.

The sequenced sample consisted of memory CD4+ T cells sorted from blood. The cell subset or site label on this specimen signifies: CD45RA-negative fraction. The chain was built from TRBV28 and TRBJ2-3; 8 bases in between match TRBD1. The clonotype originates from a woman in her twenties or thirties in good health. The CDR3 is CASRPDRGSTDTQYF. The DNA is TGTGCCAGCAGGCCAGACAGGGGTAGCACAGATACGCAGTATTTT.